Reported below is one T cell receptor beta chain. Its antigen is currently unknown. This record comes from a study of T cells in localized non-small cell lung cancer. The germline V gene has CDR1 SSHAT and CDR2 FNYEAQ (reference sequence). Trimming pared 8 bases from V and 3 bases from J, leaving 13 bases between. The CDR3 consists of 13 residues. Broader study findings: When the top 100 tumor clones were examined, a median approximately 54 of them also appeared in the adjacent lung, which was paired and uninvolved. The study linked higher blood T cell density to longer overall survival. Because only a single region of the tumor was sequenced, heterogeneity remains possible. Uninvolved adjacent lung had the highest recorded T cell clonality, with tumor below it.

TCRdb's copy holds only in-frame clones and misses some; the assay was immunoSEQ multiplex PCR. This table has some 17,000 clones, 90% appearing once. The sequencing used peripheral blood mononuclear cells, collected before any cancer treatment. The rearrangement links TRBV7-7 to TRBJ2-5; D possibly corresponds to TRBD1 (5 bases). The sequence was obtained from a woman between 40 and 69 years old with stage III lung adenocarcinoma. CDR3 in amino acids: CASSLVGEETQYF. The CDR3 DNA reads as TGTGCCAGCTCCCTGGTAGGGGAAGAGACCCAGTACTTC.